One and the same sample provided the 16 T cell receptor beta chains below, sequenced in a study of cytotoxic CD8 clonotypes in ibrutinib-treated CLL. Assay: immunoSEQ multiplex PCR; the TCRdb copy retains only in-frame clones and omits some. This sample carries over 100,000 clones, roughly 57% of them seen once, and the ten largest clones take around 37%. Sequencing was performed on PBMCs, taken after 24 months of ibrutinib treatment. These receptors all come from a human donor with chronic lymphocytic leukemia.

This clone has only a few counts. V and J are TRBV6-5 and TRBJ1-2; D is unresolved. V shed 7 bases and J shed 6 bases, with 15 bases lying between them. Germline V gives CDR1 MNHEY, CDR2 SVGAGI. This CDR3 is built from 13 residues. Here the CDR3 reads CASNGGLKDGYTF. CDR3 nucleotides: TGTGCCAGCAACGGAGGATTGAAGGATGGCTACACCTTC.

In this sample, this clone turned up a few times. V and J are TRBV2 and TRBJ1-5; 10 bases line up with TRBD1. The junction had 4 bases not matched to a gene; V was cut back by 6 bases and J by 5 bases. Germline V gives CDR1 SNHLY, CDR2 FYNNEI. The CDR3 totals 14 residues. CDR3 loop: CASSPGQGYQPQHF. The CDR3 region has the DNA TGTGCCAGCAGCCCGGGACAGGGGTATCAGCCCCAGCATTTT.

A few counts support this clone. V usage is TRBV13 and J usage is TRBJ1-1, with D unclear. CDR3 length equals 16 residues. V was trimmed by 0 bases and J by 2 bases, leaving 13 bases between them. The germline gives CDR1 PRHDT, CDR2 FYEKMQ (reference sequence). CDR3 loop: CASSLGLAGRNTEAFF. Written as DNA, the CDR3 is TGTGCCAGCAGCTTAGGCCTGGCGGGCAGAAACACTGAAGCTTTCTTT.

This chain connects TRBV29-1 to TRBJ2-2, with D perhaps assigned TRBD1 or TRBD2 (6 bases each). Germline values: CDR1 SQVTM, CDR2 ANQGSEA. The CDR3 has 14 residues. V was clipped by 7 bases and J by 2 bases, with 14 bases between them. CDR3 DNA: TGCAGCGCTACCCCCGGGGGCAACACCGGGGAGCTGTTTTTT. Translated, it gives CSATPGGNTGELFF.

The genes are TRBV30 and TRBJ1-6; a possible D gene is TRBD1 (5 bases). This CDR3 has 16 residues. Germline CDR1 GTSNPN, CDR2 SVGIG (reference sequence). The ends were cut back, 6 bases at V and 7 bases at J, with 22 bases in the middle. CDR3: CACHGAGKIGNSPLHF. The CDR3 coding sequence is TGTGCCTGCCATGGGGCGGGGAAAATCGGGAATTCACCCCTCCACTTT.

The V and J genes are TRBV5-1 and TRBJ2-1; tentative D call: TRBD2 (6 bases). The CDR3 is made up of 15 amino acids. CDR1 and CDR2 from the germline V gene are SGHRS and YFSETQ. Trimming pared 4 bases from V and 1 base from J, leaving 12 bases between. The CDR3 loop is CASSRERWSYNEQFF. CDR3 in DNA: TGCGCCAGCAGCCGGGAGAGGTGGTCCTACAATGAGCAGTTCTTC.

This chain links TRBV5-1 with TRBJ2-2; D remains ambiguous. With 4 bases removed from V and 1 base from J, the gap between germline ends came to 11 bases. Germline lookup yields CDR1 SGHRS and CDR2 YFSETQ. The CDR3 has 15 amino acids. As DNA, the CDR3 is TGCGCCAGCAGCCAATTTGATAGGAACACCGGGGAGCTGTTTTTT. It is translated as CASSQFDRNTGELFF.

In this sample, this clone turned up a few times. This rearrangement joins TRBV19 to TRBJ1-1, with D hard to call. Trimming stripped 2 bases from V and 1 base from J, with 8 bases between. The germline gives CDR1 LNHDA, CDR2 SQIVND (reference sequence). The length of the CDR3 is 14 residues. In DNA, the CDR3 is TGTGCCAGTAGTATAAGTCCCGGGAACACTGAAGCTTTCTTT. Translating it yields CASSISPGNTEAFF. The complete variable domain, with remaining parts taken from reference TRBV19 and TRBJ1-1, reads DGGITQSPKYLFRKEGQNVTLSCEQNLNHDAMYWYRQDPGQGLRLIYYSQIVNDFQKGDIAEGYSVSREKKESFPLTVTSAQKNPTAFYLCASSISPGNTEAFFGQGTRLTVV.

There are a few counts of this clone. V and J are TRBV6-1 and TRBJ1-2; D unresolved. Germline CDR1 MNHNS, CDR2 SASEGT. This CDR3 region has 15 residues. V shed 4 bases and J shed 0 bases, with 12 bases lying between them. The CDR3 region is CASSVTATPNYGYTF. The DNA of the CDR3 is TGTGCCAGCAGTGTCACAGCGACCCCTAACTATGGCTACACCTTC.

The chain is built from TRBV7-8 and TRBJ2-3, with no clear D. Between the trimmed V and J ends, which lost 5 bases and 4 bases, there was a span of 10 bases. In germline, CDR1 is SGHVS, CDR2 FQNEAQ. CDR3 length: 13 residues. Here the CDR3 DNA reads TGTGCCAGCAGCCCGCGACCCTCAGATACGCAGTATTTT. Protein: CASSPRPSDTQYF. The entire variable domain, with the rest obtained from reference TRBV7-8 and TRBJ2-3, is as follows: GAGVSQSPRYKVAKRGQDVALRCDPISGHVSLFWYQQALGQGPEFLTYFQNEAQLDKSGLPSDRFFAERPEGSVSTLKIQRTQQEDSAVYLCASSPRPSDTQYFGPGTRLTVL.

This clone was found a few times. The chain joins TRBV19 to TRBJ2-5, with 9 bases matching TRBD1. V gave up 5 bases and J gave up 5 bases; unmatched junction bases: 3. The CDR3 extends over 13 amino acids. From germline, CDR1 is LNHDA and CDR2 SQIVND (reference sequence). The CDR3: CASSGGTGETQYF. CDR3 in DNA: TGTGCCAGTAGTGGAGGGACAGGGGAGACCCAGTACTTC.

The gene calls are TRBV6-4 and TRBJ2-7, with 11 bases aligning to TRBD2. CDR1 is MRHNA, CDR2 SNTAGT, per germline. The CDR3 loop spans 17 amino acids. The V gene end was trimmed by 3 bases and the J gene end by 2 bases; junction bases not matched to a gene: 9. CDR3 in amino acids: CASSELASGGFPYEQYF. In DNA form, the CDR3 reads TGTGCCAGCAGTGAATTGGCTAGCGGGGGGTTTCCCTACGAGCAGTACTTC.

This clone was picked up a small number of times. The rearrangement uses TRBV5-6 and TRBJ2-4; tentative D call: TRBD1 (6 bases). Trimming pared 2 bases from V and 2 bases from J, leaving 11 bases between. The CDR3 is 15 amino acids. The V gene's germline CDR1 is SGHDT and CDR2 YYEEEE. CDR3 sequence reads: CASSLWGRSKNIQYF. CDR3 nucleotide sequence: TGTGCCAGCAGCTTATGGGGGCGTTCCAAAAACATTCAGTACTTC.

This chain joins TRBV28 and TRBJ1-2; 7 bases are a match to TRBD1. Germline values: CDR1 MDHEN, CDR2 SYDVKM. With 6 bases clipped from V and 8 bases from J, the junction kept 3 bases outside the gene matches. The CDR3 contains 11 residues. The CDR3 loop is CASSWTGGYTF. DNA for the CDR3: TGTGCCAGCAGCTGGACAGGCGGCTACACCTTC.

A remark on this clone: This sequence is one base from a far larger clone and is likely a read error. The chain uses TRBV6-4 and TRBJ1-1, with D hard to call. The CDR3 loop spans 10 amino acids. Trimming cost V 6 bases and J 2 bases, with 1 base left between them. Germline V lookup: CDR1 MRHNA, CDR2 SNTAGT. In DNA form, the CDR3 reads TGTGCCAGCAGAAACACTGAAGCTTTCTTT. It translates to CASRNTEAFF.

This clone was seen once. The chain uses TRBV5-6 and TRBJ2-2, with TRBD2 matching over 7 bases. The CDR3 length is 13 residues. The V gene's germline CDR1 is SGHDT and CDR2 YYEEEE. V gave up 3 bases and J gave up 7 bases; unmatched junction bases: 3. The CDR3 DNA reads TGTGCCAGCAGCTCTATAGCGGGCGGGGAGCTGTTTTTT. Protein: CASSSIAGGELFF.